Below are 6 T cell receptor beta chains sequenced from a single sample in a study of Graves' ophthalmopathy and Graves' hyperthyroidism. From RNA, the CDR3 regions of TCR beta chains were amplified and sequenced. Second-round multiplex PCR followed a first-round RT-PCR using HTBI primers. One entry per CDR3 protein, called by TCRdb with MiXCR from the multiplex PCR reads. The repertoire holds about 160,000 distinct CDR3 sequences, with 39% as singletons. Material for sequencing was peripheral blood. These TCRs come from a man aged 25-40 years with Graves' ophthalmopathy.

The genes are TRBV6-2 or TRBV6-3 and TRBJ1-5; D ambiguous. The CDR3 spans 13 residues. CDR1 MNHEY and CDR2 SVGEGT come from the germline V gene. V shed 2 bases and J shed 4 bases, with 6 bases lying between them. CDR3 sequence: CASSYDLNQPQHF. CDR3 DNA sequence: TGTGCCAGCAGTTACGACCTAAATCAGCCCCAGCATTTT.

This clonotype was counted many times. V usage is TRBV28 and J usage is TRBJ2-7; D gene unclear. V lost 6 bases and J 0 bases, leaving 9 bases between the germline ends. The CDR3 consists of 13 residues. Germline-derived CDR1 and CDR2 are MDHEN and SYDVKM. CDR3 nucleotide sequence: TGTGCCAGCAGGGCGACTTACTCCTACGAGCAGTACTTC. Translation: CASRATYSYEQYF.

This clonotype turned up a few times. The chain employs TRBV6-1 and TRBJ2-7; D gene ambiguous. The CDR3 sequence is 15 residues long. The germline gives CDR1 MNHNS, CDR2 SASEGT. V lost 7 bases and J lost 0, with 16 bases in between. The CDR3 coding sequence is TGTGCCAGCACCCCGTGGACCCTAAGCTCCTACGAGCAGTACTTC. This codes for CASTPWTLSSYEQYF.

This clonotype was recorded at least ten times. This chain links TRBV11-3 with TRBJ2-5; no clear D gene. Germline lookup yields CDR1 SGHNT and CDR2 YENEEA. The CDR3 sequence is 12 residues long. V was cut by 6 bases and J by 2 bases, with 7 bases left in between. The CDR3 DNA sequence: TGTGCCAGCAGTGGTATGCAAGAGACCCAGTACTTC. It yields the protein CASSGMQETQYF.

This clonotype came up many times. The gene calls are TRBV14 and TRBJ2-7, with 8 bases fitting TRBD2. The germline CDR1 and CDR2 sequences are SGHDN and FVKESK. With V trimmed by 0 bases and J by 5 bases, 6 bases remained unmatched. The CDR3 contains 15 residues. CDR3 loop: CASSQDGTRLDEQYF. CDR3 bases: TGTGCCAGCAGCCAAGATGGGACTAGGCTCGACGAGCAGTACTTC.

There are many counts of this clonotype. The chain recombines TRBV6-2 or TRBV6-3 with TRBJ1-2; 10 bases map to TRBD1. The V gene end was trimmed by 6 bases and the J gene end by 8 bases; junction bases not matched to a gene: 9. From germline, CDR1 is MNHEY and CDR2 SVGEGT. The length of the CDR3 is 14 residues. The DNA of the CDR3 is TGTGCCAGCAGCCAGGACAGGGGGATTAAGGGCTACACCTTC. Amino acid sequence: CASSQDRGIKGYTF.